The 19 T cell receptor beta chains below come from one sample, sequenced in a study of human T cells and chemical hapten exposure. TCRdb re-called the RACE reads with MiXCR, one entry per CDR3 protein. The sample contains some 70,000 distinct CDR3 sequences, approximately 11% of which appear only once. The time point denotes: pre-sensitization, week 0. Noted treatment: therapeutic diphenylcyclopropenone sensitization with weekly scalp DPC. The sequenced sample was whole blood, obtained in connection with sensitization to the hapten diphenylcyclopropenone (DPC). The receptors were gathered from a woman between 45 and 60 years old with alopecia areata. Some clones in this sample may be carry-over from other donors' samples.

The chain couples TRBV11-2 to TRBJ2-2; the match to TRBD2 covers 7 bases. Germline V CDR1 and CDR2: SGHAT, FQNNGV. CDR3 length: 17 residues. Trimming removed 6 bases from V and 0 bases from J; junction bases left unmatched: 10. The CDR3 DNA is TGTGCCAGCAGTCTAACGGGGAGGGCTACGAACACCGGGGAGCTGTTTTTT. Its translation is CASSLTGRATNTGELFF.

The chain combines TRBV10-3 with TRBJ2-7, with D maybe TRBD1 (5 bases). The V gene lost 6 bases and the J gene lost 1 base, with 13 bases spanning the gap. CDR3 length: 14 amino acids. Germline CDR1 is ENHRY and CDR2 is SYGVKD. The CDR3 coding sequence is TGTGCCATCAGCCAGATCCAGGGTTCCTACGAGCAGTACTTC. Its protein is CAISQIQGSYEQYF.

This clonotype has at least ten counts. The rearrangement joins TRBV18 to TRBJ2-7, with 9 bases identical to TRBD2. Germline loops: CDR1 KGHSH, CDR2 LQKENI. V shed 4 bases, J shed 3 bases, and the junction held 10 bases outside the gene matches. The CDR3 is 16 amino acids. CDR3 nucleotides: TGTGCCAGCTCACTTACGACTAGCGGACTAGACTACGAGCAGTACTTC. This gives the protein CASSLTTSGLDYEQYF.

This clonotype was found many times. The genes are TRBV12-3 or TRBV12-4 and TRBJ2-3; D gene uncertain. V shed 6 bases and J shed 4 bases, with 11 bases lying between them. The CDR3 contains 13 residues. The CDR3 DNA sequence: TGTGCCAGCAGAGAAACGCCCCCAGATACGCAGTATTTT. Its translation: CASRETPPDTQYF.

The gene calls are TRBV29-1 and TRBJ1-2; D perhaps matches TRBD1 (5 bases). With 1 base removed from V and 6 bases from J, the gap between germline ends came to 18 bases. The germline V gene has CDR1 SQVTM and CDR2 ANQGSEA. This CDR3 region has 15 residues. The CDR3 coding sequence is TGCAGCGTTGAAGCAGGGTCATCCTACACCAATGGCTACACCTTC. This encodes CSVEAGSSYTNGYTF. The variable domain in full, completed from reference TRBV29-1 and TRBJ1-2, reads SAVISQKPSRDICQRGTSLTIQCQVDSQVTMMFWYRQQPGQSLTLIATANQGSEATYESGFVIDKFPISRPNLTFSTLTVSNMSPEDSSIYLCSVEAGSSYTNGYTFGSGTRLTVV.

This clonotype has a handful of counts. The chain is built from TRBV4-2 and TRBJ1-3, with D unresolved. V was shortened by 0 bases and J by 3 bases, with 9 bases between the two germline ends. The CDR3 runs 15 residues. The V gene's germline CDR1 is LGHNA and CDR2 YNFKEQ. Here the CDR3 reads CASSQDHVYGNTIYF. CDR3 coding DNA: TGTGCCAGCAGCCAAGATCACGTTTATGGAAACACCATATATTTT.

The CDR3 DNA follows: TGTGCCAGCAGTTACAGGCGGTCCTCCTACAATGAGCAGTTCTTC. Its translation is CASSYRRSSYNEQFF. V usage is TRBV6-6 and J usage is TRBJ2-1; the D is unclear. Trimming pared 2 bases from V and 0 bases from J, leaving 8 bases between. This CDR3 contains 15 residues. Germline V gives CDR1 MNHNY, CDR2 SVGAGI (reference sequence).

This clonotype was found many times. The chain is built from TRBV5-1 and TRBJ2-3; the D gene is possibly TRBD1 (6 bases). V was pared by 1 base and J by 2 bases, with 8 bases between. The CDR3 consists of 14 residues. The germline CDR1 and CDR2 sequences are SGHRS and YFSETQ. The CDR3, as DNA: TGCGCCAGCAGCTTGTGGGACACCACAGATACGCAGTATTTT. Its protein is CASSLWDTTDTQYF.

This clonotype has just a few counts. The CDR3 DNA sequence: TGTGCCAGCAGCTCTGGAGCGTACAATGAGCAGTTCTTC. Translation: CASSSGAYNEQFF. This chain links TRBV5-6 with TRBJ2-1; D is unresolved. V lost 3 bases to trimming and J lost 4 bases, with 8 bases between them. Germline V gene data show CDR1 as SGHDT and CDR2 as YYEEEE. CDR3 length: 13 amino acids.

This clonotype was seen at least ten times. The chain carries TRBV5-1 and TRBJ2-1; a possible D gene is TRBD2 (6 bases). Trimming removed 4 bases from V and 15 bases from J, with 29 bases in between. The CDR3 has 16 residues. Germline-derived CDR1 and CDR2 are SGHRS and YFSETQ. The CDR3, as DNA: TGCGCCAGCAGCAAATCGAGCGGGCCCGACTTATCTGGTTGGTTCTTC. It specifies CASSKSSGPDLSGWFF.

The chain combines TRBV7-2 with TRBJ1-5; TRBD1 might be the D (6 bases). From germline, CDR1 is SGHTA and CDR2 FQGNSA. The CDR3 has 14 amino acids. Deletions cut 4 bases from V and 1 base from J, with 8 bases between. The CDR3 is CASSSGTSNQPQHF. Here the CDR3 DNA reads TGTGCCAGCAGCTCCGGGACAAGCAATCAGCCCCAGCATTTT.

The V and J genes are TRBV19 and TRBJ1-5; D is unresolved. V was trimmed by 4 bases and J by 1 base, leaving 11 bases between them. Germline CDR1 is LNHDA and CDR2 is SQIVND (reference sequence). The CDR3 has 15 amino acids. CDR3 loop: CASSKGLASNQPQHF. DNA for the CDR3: TGTGCCAGTAGTAAGGGCCTTGCGAGCAATCAGCCCCAGCATTTT. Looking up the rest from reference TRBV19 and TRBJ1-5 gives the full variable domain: DGGITQSPKYLFRKEGQNVTLSCEQNLNHDAMYWYRQDPGQGLRLIYYSQIVNDFQKGDIAEGYSVSREKKESFPLTVTSAQKNPTAFYLCASSKGLASNQPQHFGDGTRLSIL.

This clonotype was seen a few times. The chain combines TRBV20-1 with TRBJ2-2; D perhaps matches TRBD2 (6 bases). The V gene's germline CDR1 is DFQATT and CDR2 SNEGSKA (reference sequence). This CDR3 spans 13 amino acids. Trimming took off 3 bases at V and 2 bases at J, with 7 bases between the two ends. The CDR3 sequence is CSASGSNTGELFF. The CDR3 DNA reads TGCAGTGCTAGCGGGAGCAACACCGGGGAGCTGTTTTTT.

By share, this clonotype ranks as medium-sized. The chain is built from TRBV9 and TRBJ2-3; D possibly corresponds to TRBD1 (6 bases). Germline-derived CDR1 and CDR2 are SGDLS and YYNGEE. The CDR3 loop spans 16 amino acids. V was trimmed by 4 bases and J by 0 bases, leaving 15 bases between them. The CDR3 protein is CASSSKQGSSTDTQYF. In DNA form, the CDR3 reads TGTGCCAGCAGCTCGAAACAGGGTTCTAGCACAGATACGCAGTATTTT.

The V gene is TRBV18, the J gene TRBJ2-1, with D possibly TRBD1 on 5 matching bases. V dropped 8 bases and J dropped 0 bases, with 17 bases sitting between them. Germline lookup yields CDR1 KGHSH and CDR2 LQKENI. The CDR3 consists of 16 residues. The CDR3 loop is CASRVGDGNSYNEQFF. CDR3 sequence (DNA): TGTGCCAGCCGGGTAGGGGATGGAAACTCCTACAATGAGCAGTTCTTC.

The CDR3 loop reads CSARERTGFGKLFF. The CDR3, as DNA: TGCAGTGCTAGAGAGCGGACAGGTTTTGGAAAACTGTTTTTT. V is TRBV20-1 and J is TRBJ1-4; TRBD1 aligns across 7 bases. V shed 0 bases and J 10 bases; nucleotides not matched to a gene: 8. This CDR3 has 14 amino acids. The germline CDR1 and CDR2 sequences are DFQATT and SNEGSKA (reference sequence).

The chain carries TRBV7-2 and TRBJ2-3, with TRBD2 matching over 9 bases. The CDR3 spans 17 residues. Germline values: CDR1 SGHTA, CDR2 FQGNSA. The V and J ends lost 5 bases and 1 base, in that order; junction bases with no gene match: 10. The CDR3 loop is CASSHPGTSSRTDTQYF. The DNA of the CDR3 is TGTGCCAGCAGCCATCCAGGGACTAGCAGCCGCACAGATACGCAGTATTTT.

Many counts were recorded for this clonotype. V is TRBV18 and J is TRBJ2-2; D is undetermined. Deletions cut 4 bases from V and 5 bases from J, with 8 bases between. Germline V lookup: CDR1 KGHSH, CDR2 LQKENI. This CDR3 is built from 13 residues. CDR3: CASSLRTTGELFF. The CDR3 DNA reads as TGTGCCAGCTCACTTCGGACGACCGGGGAGCTGTTTTTT.

The CDR3 DNA sequence: TGTGCCAGCAGCCCGACCAAAAACATTCAGTACTTC. Protein sequence: CASSPTKNIQYF. The chain is built from TRBV5-5 and TRBJ2-4; unclear D gene. Between the trimmed V and J ends, which lost 4 bases and 2 bases, there was a span of 4 bases. Germline V gives CDR1 SGHKS, CDR2 YYEKEE (reference sequence). The CDR3 runs 12 residues. Filled out from reference TRBV5-5 and TRBJ2-4, the complete variable domain reads DAGVTQSPTHLIKTRGQQVTLRCSPISGHKSVSWYQQVLGQGPQFIFQYYEKEERGRGNFPDRFSARQFPNYSSELNVNALLLGDSALYLCASSPTKNIQYFGAGTRLSVL.